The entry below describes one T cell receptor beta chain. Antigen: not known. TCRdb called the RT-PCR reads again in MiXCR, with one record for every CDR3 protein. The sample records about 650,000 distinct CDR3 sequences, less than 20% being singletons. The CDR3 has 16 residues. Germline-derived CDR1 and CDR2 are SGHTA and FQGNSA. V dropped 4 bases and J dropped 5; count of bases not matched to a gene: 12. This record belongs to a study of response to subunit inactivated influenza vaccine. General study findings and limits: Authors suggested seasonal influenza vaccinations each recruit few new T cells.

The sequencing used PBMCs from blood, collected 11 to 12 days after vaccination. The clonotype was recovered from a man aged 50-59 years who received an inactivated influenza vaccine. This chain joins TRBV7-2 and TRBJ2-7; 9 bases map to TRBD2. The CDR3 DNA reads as TGTGCCAGCAGCTCGGCAGGTAGCGGGAGAAGGAACGAGCAGTACTTC. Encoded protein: CASSSAGSGRRNEQYF.